The 17 T cell receptor beta chains given below trace back to one sample, sequenced in a study of CD8+ T cells in alopecia areata (dated by TCRdb to 2016 to 2018). The library was prepared using the immunoSEQ multiplex PCR assay. RNA was extracted from all samples and reverse transcribed into cDNA, which served as template for TCR sequencing. The table comes from immuneACCESS by way of TCRdb, which keeps in-frame sequences with V and J called. Part of the clones is missing from these tables; in studies checked, under half for an unresolved V gene and the rest for unknown reasons. This sample is represented by over 150,000 clones; 60% of them were singletons. The ten biggest clones cover roughly 3.3% of the sample. The time point tag for this specimen amounts to: about four weeks on oral tofacitinib. The treatment or condition label, as the study defines it: oral pan-JAK inhibitor, 5-10 mg twice daily.

The material sequenced was CD4+ T cells sorted from blood, taken at week 4, from a patient treated with tofacitinib. These receptors were collected from a human donor with alopecia areata.

Notes on this clone: At the DNA level, this CDR3 is encoded by other sequences in the same sample as well. V is TRBV2 and J is TRBJ2-1, with no clear D. CDR1 and CDR2 (germline): SNHLY, FYNNEI. The CDR3 totals 11 residues. V was trimmed by 6 bases and J by 3 bases, leaving 3 bases between them. CDR3 region: CASSLYNEQFF. The CDR3 DNA reads TGTGCCAGCAGCCTCTACAATGAGCAGTTCTTC.

The chain recombines TRBV30 with TRBJ2-7, with TRBD1 as a possible D gene (6 bases). CDR1 and CDR2 (germline): GTSNPN, SVGIG (reference sequence). V was cut by 7 bases and J by 5 bases, with 12 bases left in between. This CDR3 comprises 11 residues. The CDR3 DNA sequence: TGTGCCTCCACAGGGATCCACGAGCAGTACTTC. Translating it yields CASTGIHEQYF.

This clone turned up a few times. Other DNA sequences within the sample encode an identical CDR3. The V and J genes are TRBV4-3 and TRBJ1-1, with D perhaps TRBD1 (5 bases). Germline V gene data show CDR1 as LGHNA and CDR2 as YSLEER. The CDR3 spans 14 residues. V gave up 1 base and J gave up 5 bases, with 11 bases separating them. CDR3 protein: CASSQVGGGTEAFF. The CDR3 DNA sequence: TGCGCCAGCAGCCAAGTCGGGGGAGGGACTGAAGCTTTCTTT.

The V and J genes are TRBV10-3 and TRBJ1-1; weak D call: TRBD1 (5 bases). The V gene's germline CDR1 is ENHRY and CDR2 SYGVKD. The CDR3 extends over 13 amino acids. The germline V and J ends were trimmed by 7 bases and 5 bases, with 14 bases remaining between them. DNA of the CDR3: TGTGCCATCAATCTAGGGGCCGGGACTGAAGCTTTCTTT. Its translation is CAINLGAGTEAFF.

This clone has just a few counts. The gene calls are TRBV19 and TRBJ2-3; D is perhaps TRBD1 or TRBD2 (6 bases each). The germline V gene has CDR1 LNHDA and CDR2 SQIVND (reference sequence). Trimming left V 7 bases short and J 5 bases short, with 16 bases between. The CDR3 totals 14 residues. This CDR3 reads CASNGGGVGDTQYF. Here the CDR3 DNA reads TGTGCCAGTAATGGAGGGGGAGTTGGAGATACGCAGTATTTT.

This clone showed up just once. The V gene is TRBV27, the J gene TRBJ1-2, with TRBD1 matching 7 bases. CDR3 length: 15 amino acids. Germline lookup yields CDR1 MNHEY and CDR2 SMNVEV (reference sequence). The junction had 6 bases not matched to a gene; V was cut back by 5 bases and J by 0 bases. The CDR3 DNA follows: TGTGCCAGCAGTCCTCGACAGGGTTCTAACTATGGCTACACCTTC. Protein sequence: CASSPRQGSNYGYTF.

This clone has just a few counts. This chain uses TRBV7-9 with TRBJ1-1; possible D gene TRBD1, 6 bases. The CDR3 consists of 14 residues. Germline CDR1 SEHNR, CDR2 FQNEAQ (reference sequence). V shed 5 bases and J shed 1 base, with 11 bases lying between them. CDR3 region: CASSTGTSNTEAFF. In nucleotides, the CDR3 is TGTGCCAGCAGCACCGGGACATCGAACACTGAAGCTTTCTTT.

This clone occurred a few times. The gene calls are TRBV18 and TRBJ1-4, with D possibly TRBD1 on 6 matching bases. This CDR3 is built from 15 residues. The ends were cut back, 2 bases at V and 8 bases at J, with 15 bases in the middle. Germline V lookup: CDR1 KGHSH, CDR2 LQKENI. CDR3 amino acids: CASSPAAGAEEKLFF. The CDR3, as DNA: TGTGCCAGCTCACCAGCGGCAGGGGCGGAAGAAAAACTGTTTTTT.

The chain employs TRBV6-6 and TRBJ2-7, with 8 nucleotides matching TRBD2. Trimming took 8 bases from V and 3 from J; bases not matched to a gene: 9. CDR1 and CDR2 from the germline V gene are MNHNY and SVGAGI (reference sequence). The CDR3 contains 14 residues. For the CDR3, the DNA is TGTGCCAGCGGCCAAGCGGGGGCACTCTACGAGCAGTACTTC. Its translation is CASGQAGALYEQYF.

The chain has TRBV4-1 and TRBJ2-2, with TRBD1 identical over 7 bases. The CDR3 has 17 amino acids. V dropped 0 bases and J dropped 4; count of bases not matched to a gene: 8. Germline CDR1 reads MGHRA; CDR2 reads YSYEKL. CDR3 bases: TGCGCCAGCAGCCAAGACCCAAGACAGGGTCGCACCGGGGAGCTGTTTTTT. Protein product: CASSQDPRQGRTGELFF.

This chain links TRBV18 with TRBJ2-2; D not certain. V shed 3 bases and J shed 1 base, with 9 bases lying between them. Germline CDR1 and CDR2: KGHSH and LQKENI. The CDR3 extends over 15 amino acids. CDR3: CASSPSTENTGELFF. CDR3 sequence (DNA): TGTGCCAGCTCACCCTCGACGGAGAACACCGGGGAGCTGTTTTTT. Combining the CDR3 with reference TRBV18 and TRBJ2-2 gives the whole variable domain NAGVMQNPRHLVRRRGQEARLRCSPMKGHSHVYWYRQLPEEGLKFMVYLQKENIIDESGMPKERFSAEFPKEGPSILRIQQVVRGDSAAYFCASSPSTENTGELFFGEGSRLTVL.

The chain is built from TRBV28 and TRBJ2-5; 8 bases are a match to TRBD1. CDR3 length equals 16 residues. V lost 3 bases, J lost 2 bases, and 8 bases stayed unmatched. Germline V gives CDR1 MDHEN, CDR2 SYDVKM. CDR3 sequence: CASSFIRGRGQETQYF. The CDR3 coding sequence is TGTGCCAGCAGTTTTATCAGGGGGCGAGGGCAAGAGACCCAGTACTTC.

The chain employs TRBV7-9 and TRBJ1-1; no definite D call. This CDR3 spans 15 amino acids. V lost 1 base to trimming and J lost 0 bases, with 9 bases between them. CDR1 and CDR2 from the germline V gene are SEHNR and FQNEAQ (reference sequence). The CDR3 reads CASSLDQGVNTEAFF. The CDR3 nucleotides read TGTGCCAGCAGCTTAGATCAAGGAGTGAACACTGAAGCTTTCTTT. Complete variable domain (other parts from reference TRBV7-9 and TRBJ1-1): DTGVSQNPRHKITKRGQNVTFRCDPISEHNRLYWYRQTLGQGPEFLTYFQNEAQLEKSRLLSDRFSAERPKGSFSTLEIQRTEQGDSAMYLCASSLDQGVNTEAFFGQGTRLTVV.

The chain recombines TRBV30 with TRBJ1-2; 10 bases match TRBD1. Germline CDR1 reads GTSNPN; CDR2 reads SVGIG (reference sequence). Losses at the gene ends were 0 bases for V and 5 bases for J; bases not matched to a gene: 3. This CDR3 is built from 14 residues. The CDR3 sequence is CAWSVGTGAYGYTF. CDR3 nucleotide sequence: TGTGCCTGGAGTGTTGGGACAGGGGCGTATGGCTACACCTTC.

This sequence joins TRBV9 and TRBJ1-2; D ambiguous. Trimming took off 3 bases at V and 0 bases at J, with 3 bases between the two ends. CDR1 SGDLS and CDR2 YYNGEE come from the germline V gene. The CDR3 consists of 12 residues. Written as DNA, the CDR3 is TGTGCCAGCAGCGCCGCTAACTATGGCTACACCTTC. Amino acids: CASSAANYGYTF.

The genes are TRBV15 and TRBJ1-1; no firm D call. CDR1 is LNHNV and CDR2 is YYDKDF in the germline V gene (reference sequence). The CDR3 consists of 15 residues. Trimming took off 3 bases at V and 5 bases at J, with 16 bases between the two ends. CDR3 DNA: TGTGCCACCAGCAGGACGGATCGGTTGAGTACTGAAGCTTTCTTT. Its protein product is CATSRTDRLSTEAFF.

This chain links TRBV30 with TRBJ2-5; weak D call: TRBD1 (7 bases). V lost 4 bases, J lost 5 bases, and 14 bases lay in between. The CDR3 totals 13 residues. The germline CDR1 and CDR2 sequences are GTSNPN and SVGIG (reference sequence). The CDR3: CAWKVAGGETQYF. For the CDR3, the DNA is TGTGCCTGGAAGGTGGCAGGGGGGGAGACCCAGTACTTC.